This T cell receptor (beta chain) was identified during a study of OX40 agonist ivuxolimab in advanced cancers. Findings of the study overall: In the 0.1-3.0 mg/kg groups, partial responders showed among the lowest expansion. There was clonal expansion of CD4+ and CD8+ blood T cells by week 6 at 0.1 to 3.0 mg/kg. Which antigen the expanded peripheral T cells recognized is unknown. The average count of expanded clones was higher among CD8+ T cells than among CD4+.

CDR3 length equals 15 residues. Germline V gene lookup returns CDR1 SGHKS and CDR2 YYEKEE (reference sequence). The germline V and J ends were trimmed by 2 bases and 3 bases, with 15 bases remaining between them. Note on this clone: Its cognate antigen is unknown.

Profiled with immunoSEQ multiplex PCR; TCRdb holds only in-frame clones, not every one. This table has 80,000 to 95,000 clones, approximately 88% appearing once. This clonotype was obtained from an adult with an advanced solid tumor such as melanoma, head and neck, liver or kidney cancer. Sequenced material: CD4+ or CD8+ T cells sorted from blood, taken in a trial of the OX40 agonist ivuxolimab. The V gene is TRBV5-5, the J gene TRBJ2-7; possibly TRBD1 for D (7 bases). This chain's CDR3 is CASSFGGTENYEQYF. CDR3 in DNA: TGTGCCAGCAGCTTTGGCGGGACAGAGAACTACGAGCAGTACTTC.